The 21 T cell receptor beta chains given below trace back to one sample, sequenced in a study of T cell responses to AZD1222 COVID-19 vaccine. Profiled with immunoSEQ multiplex PCR; TCRdb holds only in-frame clones, not every one. The table has 100,000 to 150,000 clones, over 75% seen once. Source: peripheral blood, taken on day 0 of AZD1222 vaccination. The receptor source for this set is an adult in good health.

This clone was recorded once. The chain is built from TRBV6-5 and TRBJ2-7, with TRBD2 identical over 12 bases. The V gene end was trimmed by 4 bases and the J gene end by 2 bases; junction bases not matched to a gene: 3. The CDR3 totals 15 residues. CDR1 and CDR2 (germline): MNHEY, SVGAGI. CDR3 coding DNA: TGTGCCAGCAGTTCGACTAGCGGGGGCACCTACGAGCAGTACTTC. This encodes CASSSTSGGTYEQYF.

The chain is built from TRBV5-1 and TRBJ2-7; 7 bases fit TRBD1. V trimming: 3 bases; J trimming: 6 bases; junction bases outside the gene matches: 3. Germline CDR1 and CDR2: SGHRS and YFSETQ. This CDR3 comprises 12 residues. The CDR3 region has the DNA TGCGCCAGCAGCTACAGGGGCGGCGAGCAGTACTTC. Translating it yields CASSYRGGEQYF. Looking up the rest from reference TRBV5-1 and TRBJ2-7 gives the full variable domain: KAGVTQTPRYLIKTRGQQVTLSCSPISGHRSVSWYQQTPGQGLQFLFEYFSETQRNKGNFPGRFSGRQFSNSRSEMNVSTLELGDSALYLCASSYRGGEQYFGPGTRLTVT.

This sequence joins TRBV4-2 and TRBJ2-5; D not resolved. CDR1 LGHNA and CDR2 YNFKEQ come from the germline V gene. Trimming left V 6 bases short and J 4 bases short, with 15 bases between. There are 14 residues in the CDR3. The CDR3: CASSPVIVGETQYF. DNA for the CDR3: TGTGCCAGCAGTCCGGTGATTGTCGGAGAGACCCAGTACTTC.

V and J are TRBV28 and TRBJ2-2, with 9 bases identical to TRBD2. The CDR3 loop spans 14 amino acids. Losses at the gene ends were 3 bases for V and 6 bases for J; bases not matched to a gene: 2. CDR1 is MDHEN and CDR2 is SYDVKM in the germline V gene. CDR3 in DNA: TGTGCCAGCAGTTTGGCGGGAGGGTCCGGGGAGCTGTTTTTT. Its protein is CASSLAGGSGELFF.

The chain couples TRBV29-1 to TRBJ2-2, with TRBD2 matching over 13 bases. The germline CDR1 and CDR2 sequences are SQVTM and ANQGSEA. With 7 bases clipped from V and 1 base from J, the junction kept 3 bases outside the gene matches. CDR3 size: 15 residues. In nucleotides, the CDR3 is TGCAGCGCTAGACTAGCGGGAGGGAACACCGGGGAGCTGTTTTTT. It translates to CSARLAGGNTGELFF.

The chain has TRBV6-5 and TRBJ2-7; 12 nucleotides match TRBD1. The CDR3 covers 14 residues. V was clipped by 5 bases and J by 6 bases; unmatched bases: 5. Germline V lookup: CDR1 MNHEY, CDR2 SVGAGI. Here the CDR3 reads CASSRDRGLSEQYF. The CDR3 coding sequence is TGTGCCAGCAGTCGGGACAGGGGGCTCTCCGAGCAGTACTTC.

This chain connects TRBV5-6 to TRBJ2-7, with D possibly matching TRBD1 (5 bases). Germline V gene lookup returns CDR1 SGHDT and CDR2 YYEEEE. V was pared by 5 bases and J by 6 bases, with 18 bases between. CDR3 length: 14 residues. Written as DNA, the CDR3 is TGTGCCAGCAGACAAAGGGGCACCCAGGCCGAGCAGTACTTC. Residues: CASRQRGTQAEQYF.

The chain joins TRBV19 to TRBJ2-3, with 7 bases matching TRBD1. The trim removed 5 bases at V and 3 bases at J, leaving 5 bases unmatched. This CDR3 contains 14 residues. The V gene's germline CDR1 is LNHDA and CDR2 SQIVND (reference sequence). For the CDR3, the DNA is TGTGCCAGTAGTCTAATACAGGGGACAGATACGCAGTATTTT. Its translation: CASSLIQGTDTQYF.

This clone was recorded once. J is TRBJ2-7 and V is TRBV11-3; D not certain. The CDR3 contains 15 residues. Per the germline V gene, CDR1 is SGHNT and CDR2 is YENEEA. The V end lost 5 bases, the J end lost 5 bases, and 19 bases lay between the germline ends. CDR3 loop: CASSRARSTLHEQYF. CDR3 bases: TGTGCCAGCAGCCGCGCTCGGTCTACACTCCACGAGCAGTACTTC.

The chain combines TRBV2 with TRBJ1-6; D is unresolved. Trimming shortened V by 2 bases and J by 8 bases, and 13 bases separated the two germline ends. The CDR3 extends over 15 amino acids. Germline lookup yields CDR1 SNHLY and CDR2 FYNNEI. CDR3 bases: TGTGCCAGCAGTGAAAGGTCGGTGGGATATTCACCCCTCCACTTT. It is translated as CASSERSVGYSPLHF.

The chain has TRBV7-8 and TRBJ1-2; 9 nucleotides line up with TRBD1. The germline gives CDR1 SGHVS, CDR2 FQNEAQ. CDR3 length: 15 amino acids. With V trimmed by 5 bases and J by 4 bases, 8 bases remained unmatched. Written as DNA, the CDR3 is TGTGCCAGCAGCGCTTGGGACAGGGCCAGCTATGGCTACACCTTC. This sequence encodes CASSAWDRASYGYTF.

This clone was detected a few times. The chain couples TRBV2 to TRBJ2-7; D remains ambiguous. CDR3 length: 12 amino acids. Germline V gene lookup returns CDR1 SNHLY and CDR2 FYNNEI. Trimming removed 5 bases from V and 1 base from J, with 6 bases in between. In nucleotides, the CDR3 is TGTGCCAGCAGTCGACTTTCCTACGAGCAGTACTTC. This gives the protein CASSRLSYEQYF.

This clone was seen once. The chain employs TRBV19 and TRBJ2-2, with TRBD2 as a possible D gene (7 bases). The CDR3 totals 18 residues. Germline V gives CDR1 LNHDA, CDR2 SQIVND (reference sequence). Between the trimmed V and J ends, which lost 4 bases and 4 bases, there was a span of 22 bases. The DNA for the CDR3 is TGTGCCAGTAGTACCCGGGGGGCGGTCGGGAGCGGCACCGGGGAGCTGTTTTTT. Amino acid sequence: CASSTRGAVGSGTGELFF.

This chain joins TRBV18 and TRBJ2-7; D uncertain. Germline CDR1 reads KGHSH; CDR2 reads LQKENI. This CDR3 has 12 amino acids. Trimming stripped 3 bases from V and 3 bases from J, with 6 bases between. The CDR3 sequence is CASSPDLYEQYF. Written as DNA, the CDR3 is TGTGCCAGCTCACCGGACCTCTACGAGCAGTACTTC.

The chain joins TRBV7-2 to TRBJ2-5, with D uncertain. The ends were cut back, 2 bases at V and 2 bases at J, with 9 bases in the middle. The CDR3 is made up of 14 amino acids. Per the germline V gene, CDR1 is SGHTA and CDR2 is FQGNSA. For the CDR3, the DNA is TGTGCCAGCAGCTTAAATCGTTTACAAGAGACCCAGTACTTC. Translated, it gives CASSLNRLQETQYF.

There are a few counts of this clone. The chain uses TRBV6-1 and TRBJ2-4, with 7 bases that match TRBD2. The length of the CDR3 is 15 residues. The J segment lost 6 bases and the V segment lost 2 bases, leaving 7 bases of the junction unmatched. CDR1 and CDR2 from the germline V gene are MNHNS and SASEGT. The DNA of the CDR3 is TGTGCCAGCAGTGAACTCGGGGGGTGGGCAAACATTCAGTACTTC. This encodes CASSELGGWANIQYF.

This chain links TRBV7-9 with TRBJ1-1; D gene uncertain. Per the germline V gene, CDR1 is SEHNR and CDR2 is FQNEAQ (reference sequence). The CDR3 contains 12 residues. The V end lost 6 bases, the J end lost 3 bases, and 8 bases lay between the germline ends. Here the CDR3 DNA reads TGTGCCAGCAGGTGGACGGACACTGAAGCTTTCTTT. Amino acid sequence: CASRWTDTEAFF.

The J gene is TRBJ2-7, the V gene TRBV13; 7 bases are shared with TRBD1. Germline V gives CDR1 PRHDT, CDR2 FYEKMQ (reference sequence). CDR3 length equals 14 residues. Trimming removed 3 bases from V and 2 bases from J; junction bases left unmatched: 4. CDR3 DNA sequence: TGTGCCAGCAGCTTTAGAGGGGGCCCCTACGAGCAGTACTTC. Translation: CASSFRGGPYEQYF.

The chain has TRBV15 and TRBJ1-3; D is ambiguous. Trimming removed 0 bases from V and 7 bases from J, with 4 bases in between. Germline V gene data show CDR1 as LNHNV and CDR2 as YYDKDF (reference sequence). This CDR3 has 12 residues. CDR3 nucleotides: TGTGCCACCAGCAGAGATGGGAACACCATATATTTT. Translation: CATSRDGNTIYF.

This rearrangement joins TRBV3-1 (or the pseudogene TRBV3-2) to TRBJ2-3; D ambiguous. V was cut by 3 bases and J by 3 bases, with 13 bases left in between. The length of the CDR3 is 15 residues. Germline lookup yields CDR1 LGHDT and CDR2 YNNKEL (reference sequence). The CDR3 loop reads CASSHLLAGTDTQYF. In DNA form, the CDR3 reads TGTGCCAGCAGCCACCTACTGGCCGGGACAGATACGCAGTATTTT.

This chain uses TRBV7-9 with TRBJ2-2, with D uncertain. The CDR3 has 13 residues. Trimming left V 7 bases short and J 1 base short, with 7 bases between. Germline V gene sequence: CDR1 SEHNR, CDR2 FQNEAQ (reference sequence). The CDR3 here is CASTGRNTGELFF. The CDR3 DNA follows: TGTGCCAGCACCGGACGGAACACCGGGGAGCTGTTTTTT.